Listed below are T cell receptor beta chains from one sample, sequenced in a study of shared clonotypes between healthy human individuals. This table comes from immunoSEQ multiplex PCR, and its TCRdb copy is limited to in-frame clones, with some not included. The sample has 950,000 to 1,100,000 clones, more than 60% seen once; the top ten hold roughly 1.5%. Material for sequencing was memory CD4+ T cells sorted from blood. The receptors come from a man aged 18 to 30 in good health. CDR3s leave out the opening cysteine and the closing phenylalanine or tryptophan. The order of the fields is V gene, J gene, CDR3 protein.

>TRBV5-5|TRBJ2-5
ASSPDPWRGLGTQY
>TRBV14|TRBJ1-2
ASSQDRVGYT
>TRBV2|TRBJ2-2
ASNEQGANTGELF
>TRBV15|TRBJ1-2
ATSSATGLTSGYT
>TRBV5-4|TRBJ2-2
ASSLEQGANTGELF
>TRBV9|TRBJ2-5
ASSVGGAGGAQETQY
>TRBV5-6|TRBJ2-3
ASSSLSVFSTDTQY
>TRBV10-2|TRBJ2-5
ASSVVAGVETQY
>TRBV4-1|TRBJ1-1
ASSLTTGNTEAF
>TRBV4-1|TRBJ1-1
ASSQLPGSEAF
>TRBV27|TRBJ1-5
ASSPRGSGPQH
>TRBV2|TRBJ1-1
ASRDGGRTEAF